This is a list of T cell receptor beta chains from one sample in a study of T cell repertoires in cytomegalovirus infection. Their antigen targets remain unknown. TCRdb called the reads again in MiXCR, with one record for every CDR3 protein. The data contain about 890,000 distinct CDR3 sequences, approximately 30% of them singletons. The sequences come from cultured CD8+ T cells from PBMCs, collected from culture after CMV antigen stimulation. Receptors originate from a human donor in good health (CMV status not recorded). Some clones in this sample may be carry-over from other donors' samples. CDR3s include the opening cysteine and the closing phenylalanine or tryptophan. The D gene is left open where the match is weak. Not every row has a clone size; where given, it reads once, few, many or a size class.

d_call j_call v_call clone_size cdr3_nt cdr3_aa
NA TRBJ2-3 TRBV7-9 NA TGTGCCAGCAGCCCCGTTTCGGGGTTTGTCTTCGATACGCAGTATTTT CASSPVSGFVFDTQYF
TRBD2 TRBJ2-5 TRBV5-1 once TGCGCCAGCAGCTCCTGGACTAGCGGGGGGTATGAGACCCAGTACTTC CASSSWTSGGYETQYF
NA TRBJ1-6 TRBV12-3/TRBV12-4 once TGTGCCAGCAGACAGGAACGCTATAATTCACCCCTCCACTTT CASRQERYNSPLHF
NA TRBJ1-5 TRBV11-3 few TGTGCCAGCAGCTTTTATCCGGGTCCTAGCAATCAGCCCCAGCATTTT CASSFYPGPSNQPQHF
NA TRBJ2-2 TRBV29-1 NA TGCAGCGTTGTCCAGGGTTTAGGTACCGGGGAGCTGTTTTTT CSVVQGLGTGELFF
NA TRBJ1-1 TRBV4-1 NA TGCGCCAGCAGCCAAGATCGGAGTGTTCACCCCTTTGAAGCTTTCTTT CASSQDRSVHPFEAFF
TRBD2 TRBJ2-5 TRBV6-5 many TGTGCCAGCAGTTATCGGCTAGCGGGAGAGACCCAGTACTTC CASSYRLAGETQYF
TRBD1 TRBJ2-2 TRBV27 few TGTGCCAGCAGCACGGCCGGGACAGGGAAAACCGGGGAGCTGTTTTTT CASSTAGTGKTGELFF
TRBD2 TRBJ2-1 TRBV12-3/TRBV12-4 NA TGTGCCAGCCGTTCCGGGGGGGGGGTCAATGAGCGGTTCTTC CASRSGGGVNERFF
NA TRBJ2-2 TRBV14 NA TGTGCCAGCAGCCATCAGGGCCAGGGTACCGGGGAGCTGTTTTTT CASSHQGQGTGELFF
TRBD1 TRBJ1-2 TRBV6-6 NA TGTGCCAGCAGATACACCGGGACAGCTAACTATGGCTACACCTTC CASRYTGTANYGYTF
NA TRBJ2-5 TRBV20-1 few TGCAGTGCTAGAGACCTAGCAACCACCCTAATAGAGACCCAGTACTTC CSARDLATTLIETQYF
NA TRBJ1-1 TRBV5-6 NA TGTGCCAGCAGCTTGGCCCAACAGGATGGGAACACTGAAGCTTTCTTT CASSLAQQDGNTEAFF
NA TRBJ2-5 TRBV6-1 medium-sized TGTGCCAGCAGTAAGGGCTACCAAGAGACCCAGTACTTC CASSKGYQETQYF
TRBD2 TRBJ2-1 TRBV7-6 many TGTGCCAGCAGCTTAAAAACTCTGGGTCTAGCGGAGCACAATGAGCAGTTCTTC CASSLKTLGLAEHNEQFF
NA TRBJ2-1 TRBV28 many TGTGCCAGCACAGCCACCGGGACCAAGTCCTACAATGAGCAGTTCTTC CASTATGTKSYNEQFF
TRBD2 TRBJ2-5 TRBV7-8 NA TGTGCCAGCAGCTTAGAGGCTAGCGGGGAAGAGACCCAGTACTTC CASSLEASGEETQYF
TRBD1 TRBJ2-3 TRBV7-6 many TGTGCCAGCAGTCCACGACAGGGTTATTTGTCAGATACGCAGTATTTT CASSPRQGYLSDTQYF
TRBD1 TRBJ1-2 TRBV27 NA TGTGCCAGCAGCGGGACAGTTGGTGGCTACACCTTC CASSGTVGGYTF
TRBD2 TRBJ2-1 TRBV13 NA TGTGCCACTAGGACTAGCGGGCTCAATGAGCAGTTCTTC CATRTSGLNEQFF
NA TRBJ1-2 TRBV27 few TGTGCCAGCAAGAGCCAGAATACTAACTATGGCTACACCTTC CASKSQNTNYGYTF
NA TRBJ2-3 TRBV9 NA TGTGCCAGCAGTGTCACGGGGGGCCGAGTAGATACGCAGTATTTT CASSVTGGRVDTQYF
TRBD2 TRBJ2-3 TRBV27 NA TGTGCCAGCAGTAATCCAGCGGGGGGGCGAACAGATACGCAGTATTTT CASSNPAGGRTDTQYF
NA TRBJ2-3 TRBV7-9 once TGTGCCAGCAGGCCCCAGGGTGCGGGGGCCAGGGAAGATACGCAGTATTTT CASRPQGAGAREDTQYF
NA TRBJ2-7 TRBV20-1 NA TGCAGTGCTAGAGCCCTCGAGAACTACGAGCAGTACTTC CSARALENYEQYF
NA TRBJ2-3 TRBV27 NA TGTGCCAGCAGCGTAAACAGGGGCACAGATACGCAGTATTTT CASSVNRGTDTQYF
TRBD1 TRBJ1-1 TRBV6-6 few TGTGCCAGCAGGGGACAGGGGGAAGAGACTGAAGCTTTCTTT CASRGQGEETEAFF
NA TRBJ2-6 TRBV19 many TGTGCCAGTAGTATTCACCACAGAGGGCCTGGGGCCAACGTCCTGACTTTC CASSIHHRGPGANVLTF
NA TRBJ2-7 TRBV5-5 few TGTGCCAGCAGCTTGGCAGCAGGGGACATAAACTACGAGCAGTACTTC CASSLAAGDINYEQYF
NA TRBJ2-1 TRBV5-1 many TGCGCCAGCAGCTTGGCATTGGGTAGGGAGCAGTTCTTC CASSLALGREQFF
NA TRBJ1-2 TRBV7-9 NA TGTGCCAGCAGCTTAATCAGCCCTAACTATGGCTACACCTTC CASSLISPNYGYTF
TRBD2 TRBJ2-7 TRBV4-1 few TGCGCCAGCAGCCAAGGGGCTAGCGGGTACTACGAGCAGTACTTC CASSQGASGYYEQYF
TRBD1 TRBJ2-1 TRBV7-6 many TGTGCCAGCAGCCGTCTGACAGGGAGAGACGGGAATGAGCAGTTCTTC CASSRLTGRDGNEQFF
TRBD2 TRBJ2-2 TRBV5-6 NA TGTGCCAGCAGCTTGGGATTCGGGGGGACCTTTTTGAAGCTGTTTTTT CASSLGFGGTFLKLFF
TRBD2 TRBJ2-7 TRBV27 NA TGTGCCAGCAGTTATATCGGGACTAGCATTCTCGAGCAGTACTTC CASSYIGTSILEQYF
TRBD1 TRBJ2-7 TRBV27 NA TGTGCCAGCAGTTCGGGACAGAGTACCTACGAGCAGTACTTC CASSSGQSTYEQYF
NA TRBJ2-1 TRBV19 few TGTGCCAGTAGTATTTACGGCAAGGGGTCCTACAATGAGCAGTTCTTC CASSIYGKGSYNEQFF
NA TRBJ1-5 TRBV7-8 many TGTGCCAGCAGCTTAGCGGAGCGGTGGCTCGATCAGCCCCAGCATTTT CASSLAERWLDQPQHF
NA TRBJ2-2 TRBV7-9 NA TGTGCCGTACTCCCCCGGCCAGCCAACGAGGCCGGGGAGCTGTTTTTT CAVLPRPANEAGELFF
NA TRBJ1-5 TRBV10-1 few TGCGCCAGCAAGTACAGGTATAGCAATCAGCCCCAGCATTTT CASKYRYSNQPQHF
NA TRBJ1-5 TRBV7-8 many TGTGCCAGCAGCCCGGGAGTAGGGGGTAATCAGCCCCAGCATTTT CASSPGVGGNQPQHF
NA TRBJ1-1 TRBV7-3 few TGTGCCAGCAGTTTTCTCGATCCCCGGAACACTGAAGCTTTCTTT CASSFLDPRNTEAFF
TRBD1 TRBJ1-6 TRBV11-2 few TGTGCCAGCAGCCCCTGGGACAGGGGGCTGAGTTCACCCCTCCACTTT CASSPWDRGLSSPLHF
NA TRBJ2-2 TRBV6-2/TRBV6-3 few TGTGCCAGCAGTTACCCGAGTCCGACAGACTTATGGAACACCGGGGAGCTGTTTTTT CASSYPSPTDLWNTGELFF
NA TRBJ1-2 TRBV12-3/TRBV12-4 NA TGTGCCATCCTCGGGGGGGGCTACACCTTC CAILGGGYTF